These T cell receptor beta chains were read from a single sample in a study of CD8 T cells in Susac syndrome. TCRdb recomputed calls from the immunoSEQ multiplex PCR reads with MiXCR, one row per CDR3 protein. The table lists 150,000 or so distinct CDR3 sequences, 95% to 96% of them singletons. The sequencing sample was made of CD8+ T cells from PBMCs. All receptors derive from a human donor with multiple sclerosis. Both conserved end residues are part of each CDR3. D genes are given only for firm matches. Clone size is given for some rows only: seen once, a few or many times, or a class if the clone is expanded.

j_call | clone_size | d_call | v_call | cdr3_aa
TRBJ2-1 | NA | NA | TRBV7-9 | CASSLAYGGAVDNEQFF
TRBJ2-1 | NA | NA | TRBV30 | CAWSAGEVIGNEQFF
TRBJ1-2 | once | NA | TRBV9 | CASSELGGDDNYGYTF
TRBJ2-2 | NA | NA | TRBV29-1 | CSVEDPWGDVNTGELFF
TRBJ1-2 | NA | NA | TRBV4-1 | CASSQDSKGNGYTF
TRBJ2-5 | NA | NA | TRBV24-1 | CATSDLWETQYF
TRBJ2-5 | NA | TRBD1 | TRBV20-1 | CSARDGRTGEETQYF
TRBJ2-2 | NA | TRBD2 | TRBV27 | CASSRGVAGANTGELFF
TRBJ1-5 | NA | NA | TRBV6-5 | CASSYSSNQPQHF
TRBJ1-1 | NA | NA | TRBV20-1 | CSAGRGTTEAFF
TRBJ1-1 | NA | NA | TRBV6-5 | CASSYRAGAGTEAFF
TRBJ1-6 | NA | NA | TRBV4-1 | CASSPWVGADNSPLHF
TRBJ1-6 | NA | NA | TRBV21-1 | CASSKVRGHSPLHF
TRBJ2-5 | NA | TRBD2 | TRBV18 | CASSPPSGGPQETQYF
TRBJ1-6 | NA | NA | TRBV30 | CAWTAALGSPLHF
TRBJ2-5 | NA | NA | TRBV4-1 | CASSQKGPETQYF